Given below is one T cell receptor beta chain in context. Its antigen remains unidentified. This entry is derived from a study of shared clonotypes between healthy human individuals. Study in general: CD4 naive and CD4 memory each took three plates per donor, while CD8 naive took two and CD8 memory one. Study outcomes and limitations: Naive CD4 clonotypes overlapped across a few donors at roughly 5.1%. Few donors limited the genetic and exposure-history diversity represented.

V was clipped by 6 bases and J by 2 bases; unmatched bases: 12. The germline V gene has CDR1 MDHEN and CDR2 SYDVKM. The CDR3 totals 17 residues. Positive CCR7 selection of CD45RO-negative cells yielded the naive CD8 cells, and terminally differentiated effector memory CD45RA+ cells were excluded. Each of the donors was a healthy adult who was HIV-negative and had not had a recent acute infection or vaccination. TCRdb's copy holds only in-frame clones and misses some; the assay was immunoSEQ multiplex PCR. The table has hundreds of thousands of clones, around 96% seen once. The sequenced sample was naive CD8+ T cells sorted from blood. This receptor was obtained from a woman aged 25-40 years in good health. The V and J genes are TRBV28 and TRBJ1-5, with 8 positions matching TRBD1. The CDR3 region has the DNA TGTGCCAGCAGCCAGACCCAAGGACAGGGAGGCAATCAGCCCCAGCATTTT. The encoded protein is CASSQTQGQGGNQPQHF.